These 22 T cell receptor beta chains came from one sample sequenced in a study of cytomegalovirus exposure and HLA in healthy donors (dated by TCRdb to about 2017). The library was generated by the immunoSEQ multiplex PCR assay. The multiplex PCR relied on a mix of 60 forward primers for TCR Vbeta segments and 13 reverse primers for TCR Jbeta segments. What TCRdb holds here is the immuneACCESS table cut down to in-frame rearrangements. Part of the clones is not present; checked against another copy, under half of the missing clones reflect an unresolved V gene, and the others are unexplained. This sample comprises around 150,000 clones, approximately 79% of them detected only once. 5% to 6.5% of the sample is in the top ten clones. Sequencing input: PBMCs. These receptor sequences come from a middle-aged man in good health and CMV-seropositive.

V and J are TRBV6-5 and TRBJ1-2, with D maybe TRBD1 (6 bases). With 0 bases removed from V and 7 bases from J, the gap between germline ends came to 12 bases. Germline V gene data show CDR1 as MNHEY and CDR2 as SVGAGI. This CDR3 spans 14 amino acids. This CDR3 reads CASSYSGQGTGYTF. The CDR3 nucleotides are TGTGCCAGCAGTTACTCGGGTCAGGGGACTGGCTACACCTTC.

The rearrangement uses TRBV11-2 and TRBJ2-3, with D possibly being TRBD2 (5 bases). CDR3 size: 15 residues. The V end was cut by 7 bases, the J end by 4 bases, with 18 bases between. Germline CDR1 SGHAT, CDR2 FQNNGV. CDR3 protein: CASNDGGEWADTQYF. CDR3 sequence (DNA): TGTGCCAGCAACGATGGTGGGGAGTGGGCAGATACGCAGTATTTT.

The chain has TRBV5-4 and TRBJ2-7; TRBD1 matches 10 bases. V lost 4 bases to trimming and J lost 6 bases; unmatched junction nucleotides: 10. This CDR3 is built from 15 residues. The germline V gene encodes CDR1 SGHNT and CDR2 YYREEE (reference sequence). CDR3 DNA sequence: TGTGCCAGCAGCCGGGAGGGAGACAGGGGGCGCGAGCAGTACTTC. Amino acid sequence: CASSREGDRGREQYF.

The CDR3 spells CASSGLGERYSNQPQHF. The CDR3 nucleotides read TGTGCCAGCAGTGGCCTTGGTGAGAGATATAGCAATCAGCCCCAGCATTTT. The chain links TRBV6-4 to TRBJ1-5; D gene unclear. This CDR3 has 17 amino acids. The V gene lost 4 bases and the J gene lost 0 bases, with 16 bases spanning the gap. CDR1 MRHNA and CDR2 SNTAGT come from the germline V gene.

The chain joins TRBV28 to TRBJ1-4, with 11 nucleotides matching TRBD1. Germline CDR1 reads MDHEN; CDR2 reads SYDVKM. Germline trimming cut 4 bases from V and 7 bases from J; bases unmatched to any gene: 2. The CDR3 contains 14 residues. The CDR3 coding sequence is TGTGCCAGCAGTTCCGGGACAGGGGGTGAAAAACTGTTTTTT. Protein sequence: CASSSGTGGEKLFF.

The chain couples TRBV18 to TRBJ1-5; a possible D gene is TRBD1 (6 bases). The germline V gene encodes CDR1 KGHSH and CDR2 LQKENI. This CDR3 region has 13 residues. V shed 3 bases and J shed 7 bases, with 10 bases lying between them. CDR3 loop: CASSPMRGQPQHF. The CDR3 DNA follows: TGTGCCAGCTCACCTATGAGGGGGCAGCCCCAGCATTTT.

The V and J genes are TRBV18 and TRBJ1-3; D possibly corresponds to TRBD1 (6 bases). The length of the CDR3 is 15 residues. Per germline, CDR1 KGHSH and CDR2 LQKENI. Trimming stripped 5 bases from V and 5 bases from J, with 16 bases between. The CDR3 sequence is CASSSLGQGRNTIYF. In nucleotides, the CDR3 is TGTGCCAGCTCATCTTTGGGGCAGGGGCGAAACACCATATATTTT.

The chain links TRBV10-2 to TRBJ2-1, with 15 nucleotides matching TRBD2. The junction had 10 bases not matched to a gene; V was cut back by 6 bases and J by 4 bases. The CDR3 has 18 amino acids. Per the germline V gene, CDR1 is WSHSY and CDR2 is SAAADI. CDR3 residues: CASSLQGTSGRSYNEQFF. The DNA for the CDR3 is TGCGCCAGCAGCCTACAGGGGACTAGCGGGAGGTCGTACAATGAGCAGTTCTTC.

The genes are TRBV21-1 and TRBJ1-2; the table names TRBD1, a call not compared with the DNA. TRBV21-1 corresponds to a pseudogene. The CDR3 has 16 residues. CDR3: CASRTGTGALSYGYTF. CDR3 coding DNA: TGTGCCAGCAGGACCGGGACAGGGGCTCTTAGTTATGGCTACACCTTC.

The genes are TRBV7-2 and TRBJ1-2; 7 bases fit TRBD1. The CDR3 covers 18 residues. The ends lost 1 base at V and 4 bases at J; junction bases unmatched: 15. CDR1 is SGHTA, CDR2 FQGNSA, per germline. CDR3 sequence reads: CASSLESSGGPVSYGYTF. Here the CDR3 DNA reads TGTGCCAGCAGCTTAGAGTCGTCAGGGGGGCCGGTGAGCTATGGCTACACCTTC. Drawing the rest from reference TRBV7-2 and TRBJ1-2, the complete variable domain is GAGVSQSPSNKVTEKGKDVELRCDPISGHTALYWYRQSLGQGLEFLIYFQGNSAPDKSGLPSDRFSAERTGGSVSTLTIQRTQQEDSAVYLCASSLESSGGPVSYGYTFGSGTRLTVV.

This clone was found once. J is TRBJ2-1 and V is TRBV9, with TRBD2 matching 11 bases. The J segment lost 6 bases and the V segment lost 0 bases, leaving 2 bases of the junction unmatched. Germline CDR1 and CDR2: SGDLS and YYNGEE. The CDR3 contains 15 residues. CDR3 nucleotide sequence: TGTGCCAGCAGCGTAGGTAGCGGGAGGGCCAATGAGCAGTTCTTC. Residues: CASSVGSGRANEQFF.

The rearrangement joins TRBV28 to TRBJ2-7, with 10 bases lining up with TRBD2. With V trimmed by 3 bases and J by 13 bases, 9 bases remained unmatched. The germline CDR1 and CDR2 sequences are MDHEN and SYDVKM. CDR3 length: 13 amino acids. Here the CDR3 reads CASSLSTSGKHYF. The CDR3 DNA is TGTGCCAGCAGTTTGAGCACTAGCGGGAAACACTACTTC.

This chain connects TRBV13 to TRBJ1-2; no reliable D call. CDR3 size: 16 residues. Deletions cut 5 bases from V and 7 bases from J, with 23 bases between. Looked up from germline, CDR1 is PRHDT and CDR2 is FYEKMQ (reference sequence). This CDR3 is CASSPRRLGEVAGYTF. CDR3 sequence (DNA): TGTGCCAGCAGCCCCAGACGGCTCGGGGAAGTAGCTGGCTACACCTTC.

The gene calls are TRBV10-1 and TRBJ2-5, with 8 bases lining up with TRBD1. With 1 base clipped from V and 5 bases from J, the junction kept 3 bases outside the gene matches. The CDR3 has 14 amino acids. The germline V gene has CDR1 WNHNN and CDR2 SYGVQD (reference sequence). The CDR3 region has the DNA TGCGCCAGCAGTGAGTGGAGACAGGGGGAGACCCAGTACTTC. Its translation is CASSEWRQGETQYF.

This sequence joins TRBV28 and TRBJ1-5, with a tentative D call TRBD1 (6 bases). CDR1 is MDHEN and CDR2 is SYDVKM in the germline V gene. The CDR3 has 15 amino acids. V lost 6 bases to trimming and J lost 4 bases, with 16 bases between them. CDR3 region: CASRGTRLGNQPQHF. For the CDR3, the DNA is TGTGCCAGCAGGGGGACAAGGTTAGGAAATCAGCCCCAGCATTTT.

The V gene is TRBV27, the J gene TRBJ2-7; a weak D match, TRBD1 (6 bases). The germline V gene has CDR1 MNHEY and CDR2 SMNVEV (reference sequence). The CDR3 runs 15 residues. V lost 0 bases to trimming and J lost 2 bases, with 11 bases between them. Here the CDR3 DNA reads TGTGCCAGCAGTTTATCCACAGGGAGCGCCTACGAGCAGTACTTC. Its translation: CASSLSTGSAYEQYF.

The CDR3 protein is CASSPEKTAGILYSPTYGYTF. CDR3 sequence (DNA): TGTGCCAGTAGCCCCGAGAAAACGGCAGGGATTTTATATTCGCCCACCTATGGCTACACCTTC. The V and J genes are TRBV19 and TRBJ1-2; possibly TRBD1 for D (5 bases). The CDR3 runs to 21 residues. The V end was cut by 6 bases, the J end by 4 bases, with 36 bases between. Germline CDR1 and CDR2: LNHDA and SQIVND (reference sequence).

This chain uses TRBV5-5 with TRBJ1-1; D is perhaps TRBD1 (5 bases). CDR1 and CDR2 (germline): SGHKS, YYEKEE (reference sequence). V shed 6 bases and J shed 3 bases, with 18 bases lying between them. There are 15 residues in the CDR3. The CDR3 DNA is TGTGCCAGCAACATGGGGGGATGGGGGGACACTGAAGCTTTCTTT. Protein product: CASNMGGWGDTEAFF.

The chain carries TRBV28 and TRBJ2-2, with 7 bases fitting TRBD2. J lost 3 bases, V lost 3 bases, and 7 bases had no gene match. CDR3 length: 16 amino acids. Germline V gene sequence: CDR1 MDHEN, CDR2 SYDVKM. CDR3 loop: CASSLSSAGDTGELFF. The CDR3 DNA reads TGTGCCAGCAGTTTGTCTTCCGCGGGAGACACCGGGGAGCTGTTTTTT.

This clone was seen a single time. The rearrangement uses TRBV28 and TRBJ1-2; D is possibly TRBD1 (6 bases). This CDR3 contains 14 residues. The germline V gene encodes CDR1 MDHEN and CDR2 SYDVKM. Between the trimmed V and J ends, which lost 2 bases and 7 bases, there was a span of 14 bases. The CDR3 DNA reads as TGTGCCAGCAGTTTACCCCAGGGGAGAGGTGGCTACACCTTC. Protein: CASSLPQGRGGYTF.

This chain connects TRBV27 to TRBJ1-1; D possibly corresponds to TRBD1 (5 bases). This CDR3 region has 14 residues. Germline V gives CDR1 MNHEY, CDR2 SMNVEV (reference sequence). Trimming left V 5 bases short and J 1 base short, with 11 bases between. The CDR3 here is CASSGRDRNTEAFF. The CDR3 DNA reads TGTGCCAGCAGTGGCAGGGATCGGAACACTGAAGCTTTCTTT.

In its sample, this clone was seen once. The chain's CDR3 is CASSETGGNQPQHF. In nucleotides, the CDR3 is TGTGCCAGCAGTGAAACAGGGGGCAATCAGCCCCAGCATTTT. The chain recombines TRBV28 with TRBJ1-5; 7 bases are shared with TRBD1. CDR1 and CDR2 (germline): MDHEN, SYDVKM. With V trimmed by 5 bases and J by 2 bases, 3 bases remained unmatched. The CDR3 totals 14 residues.